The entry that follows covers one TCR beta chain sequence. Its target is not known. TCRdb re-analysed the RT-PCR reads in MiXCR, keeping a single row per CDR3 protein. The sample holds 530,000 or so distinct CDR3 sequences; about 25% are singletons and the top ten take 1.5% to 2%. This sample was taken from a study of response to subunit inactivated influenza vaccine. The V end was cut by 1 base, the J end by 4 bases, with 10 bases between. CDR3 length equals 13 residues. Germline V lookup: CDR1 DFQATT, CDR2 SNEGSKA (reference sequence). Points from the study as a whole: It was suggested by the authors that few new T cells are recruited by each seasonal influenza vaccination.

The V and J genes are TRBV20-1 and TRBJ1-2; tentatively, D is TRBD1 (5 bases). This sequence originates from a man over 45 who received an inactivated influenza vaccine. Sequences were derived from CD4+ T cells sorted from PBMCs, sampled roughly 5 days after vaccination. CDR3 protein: CSARAGYGYGYTF. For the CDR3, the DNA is TGCAGTGCTAGAGCAGGGTACGGCTATGGCTACACCTTC.